Below, one T cell receptor (beta chain) is given with its context. Libraries were prepared by immunoSEQ multiplex PCR; TCRdb keeps only in-frame clonotypes and omits some of them. The sample contains approximately 14,000 clones, around 70% of which appear only once. The data are from a study of graft-versus-host responses after intestinal transplantation. Study overall: Once they had received anti-thymocyte globulin induction, all recipients took tacrolimus and steroids for approximately three years.

Intraepithelial and lamina propria lymphocytes were isolated from graft specimens. This CDR3 contains 13 residues. Trimming cost V 5 bases and J 5 bases; bases outside gene matches: 0. The germline V gene has CDR1 MGHRA and CDR2 YSYEKL. Sequencing was performed on ileum tissue, taken 16 days after intestinal transplant. The receptor was isolated from a human patient who received an intestinal transplant, so some T cells may come from the graft donor. The chain is built from TRBV4-1 and TRBJ1-5, with TRBD1 matching over 10 bases. The CDR3 DNA is TGCGCCAGCAGCGGGACAGGGGATCAGCCCCAGCATTTT. As protein: CASSGTGDQPQHF.